The rows below give T cell receptor beta chains drawn from one sample of a study of cytomegalovirus exposure and HLA in healthy donors. Assay: immunoSEQ multiplex PCR; the TCRdb copy retains only in-frame clones and omits some. Of 70,000 or so clones in the sample, about 95% were seen once. Sequencing was performed on PBMCs. Receptors originate from a woman aged 18-29 years in good health and CMV-seropositive. The CDR3 runs from the conserved cysteine through the conserved F or W. D genes are given only for firm matches. Clone sizes are given selectively: once, few, many, or a class where the clone is expanded.

j_gene | abundance | d_gene | v_gene | len | CDR3nt | CDR3aa
TRBJ2-7 | . | . | TRBV11-2 | 16 | TGTGCCAGCAGCTCTCTTAGGGGGGGAAGCTCCTACGAGCAGTACTTC | CASSSLRGGSSYEQYF
TRBJ2-2 | . | . | TRBV11-3 | 15 | TGTGCCAGCAGCTTAGAAGGACAATTCACCGGGGAGCTGTTTTTT | CASSLEGQFTGELFF
TRBJ2-7 | . | TRBD1 | TRBV10-3 | 15 | TGTGCCATCAGTGAGTCGAGGGACAGCTCCTACGAGCAGTACTTC | CAISESRDSSYEQYF
TRBJ2-7 | . | TRBD2 | TRBV11-2 | 18 | TGTGCCAGCAGCCTCCATAAGGGACTAGCGGGGGGGTACTACGAGCAGTACTTC | CASSLHKGLAGGYYEQYF
TRBJ2-5 | . | TRBD2 | TRBV7-2 | 15 | TGTGCCAGCAGCTGGACTAGCGGGGGCCAAGAGACCCAGTACTTC | CASSWTSGGQETQYF
TRBJ2-7 | . | . | TRBV27 | 11 | TGTGCCAGCAGTGGCGGCCCCGAGCAGTACTTC | CASSGGPEQYF
TRBJ2-7 | . | . | TRBV19 | 16 | TGTGCCAGTAGTATTAAGGACAGCGAGTCCTCCTACGAGCAGTACTTC | CASSIKDSESSYEQYF
TRBJ1-2 | once | TRBD1 | TRBV5-6 | 15 | TGTGCCAGCAGCTCGTCACGACAGGGCTACTATGGCTACACCTTC | CASSSSRQGYYGYTF
TRBJ2-7 | once | . | TRBV5-6 | 14 | TGTGCCAGCAGCTTGGAAGACACCAGCTACGAGCAGTACTTC | CASSLEDTSYEQYF
TRBJ2-1 | . | TRBD1 | TRBV27 | 14 | TGTGCCAGCGCACCTTATACAGGGGATCTTGAGCAGTTCTTC | CASAPYTGDLEQFF
TRBJ1-3 | . | . | TRBV10-1 | 14 | TGCGCCAGCAGTGACCCTTACTCTGGAAACACCATATATTTT | CASSDPYSGNTIYF
TRBJ1-4 | . | . | TRBV7-8 | 20 | TGTGCCAGCAGCTTAGAAACCCCCTCCATTTACAGGGAGACTAATGAAAAACTGTTTTTT | CASSLETPSIYRETNEKLFF
TRBJ2-1 | . | . | TRBV5-1 | 15 | TGCGCCAGCAGCTTGGACGGGAGCTCCTACAATGAGCAGTTCTTC | CASSLDGSSYNEQFF
TRBJ2-1 | . | TRBD2 | TRBV7-8 | 14 | TGTGCCAGCAGCTTAGGACTAGCGGGAGTCGAGCAGTTCTTC | CASSLGLAGVEQFF
TRBJ2-2 | . | . | TRBV5-1 | 15 | TGCGCCAGCAGCTTGGCCCTGGGAGACACCGGGGAGCTGTTTTTT | CASSLALGDTGELFF
TRBJ2-7 | . | . | TRBV7-2 | 15 | TGTGCCAGCAGCTTAAGACAGGAGCTCTCCTACGAGCAGTACTTC | CASSLRQELSYEQYF
TRBJ2-1 | . | . | TRBV27 | 17 | TGTGCCAGCAGTTTTCTCCCAGGGCCGAGCTCCTACAATGAGCAGTTCTTC | CASSFLPGPSSYNEQFF
TRBJ2-7 | . | . | TRBV5-1 | 14 | TGCGCCAGCAGTTTAGGGGACAAAGCCTACGAGCAGTACTTC | CASSLGDKAYEQYF
TRBJ1-1 | . | . | TRBV27 | 14 | TGTGCCAGCAGCCCTAGGGGGGGGAGCACTGAAGCTTTCTTT | CASSPRGGSTEAFF
TRBJ2-1 | . | TRBD2 | TRBV29-1 | 14 | TGCAGCGTACGACTAGCGACCTCCTACAATGAGCAGTTCTTC | CSVRLATSYNEQFF
TRBJ1-1 | . | TRBD1 | TRBV7-3 | 15 | TGTGCCAGCAGCTTATCCCGACAGGGACGGACTGAAGCTTTCTTT | CASSLSRQGRTEAFF
TRBJ2-2 | . | . | TRBV19 | 15 | TGTGCCAGTAGTAGACCAGGGGCTTCCCTCGGGGAGCTGTTTTTT | CASSRPGASLGELFF
TRBJ1-6 | . | . | TRBV7-2 | 17 | TGTGCCAGCAGCTGGAGCAACAGGGTGGTATTTGATTCACCCCTCCACTTT | CASSWSNRVVFDSPLHF
TRBJ1-6 | . | . | TRBV27 | 15 | TGTGCCAGCAGTCCTCTCCCGGGAAGCGGCTCACCCCTCCACTTT | CASSPLPGSGSPLHF
TRBJ1-1 | . | TRBD1 | TRBV19 | 15 | TGTGCCAGTGATACAGGGGCGAGGGGAGACACTGAAGCTTTCTTT | CASDTGARGDTEAFF